What follows are 23 T cell receptor beta chains derived from one specimen sequenced in a study of blood T cell repertoires in COVID-19. Clones were read by immunoSEQ multiplex PCR, and TCRdb kept only the in-frame ones, dropping some. The data show more than 100,000 clones, with about four fifths seen just once and around 8% held by the top ten. The source material was peripheral blood. The receptors were sampled from a woman aged 60-75 years with active or convalescent COVID-19.

The chain joins TRBV27 to TRBJ2-1, with 9 bases aligning to TRBD2. V lost 3 bases to trimming and J lost 0 bases; unmatched junction nucleotides: 6. Germline V gene data show CDR1 as MNHEY and CDR2 as SMNVEV (reference sequence). The CDR3 consists of 17 residues. DNA for the CDR3: TGTGCCAGCAGTTTCTTGGCTAGCGGGACCTCCTACAATGAGCAGTTCTTC. Translating gives CASSFLASGTSYNEQFF.

V is TRBV7-9 and J is TRBJ1-5; 7 nucleotides agree with TRBD1. Germline trimming cut 4 bases from V and 4 bases from J; bases unmatched to any gene: 4. Germline values: CDR1 SEHNR, CDR2 FQNEAQ (reference sequence). The CDR3 sequence is 14 residues long. The CDR3 DNA is TGTGCCAGCAGCTCGGGACAGCCGAATCAGCCCCAGCATTTT. It encodes CASSSGQPNQPQHF.

The chain links TRBV5-4 to TRBJ2-2; 7 nucleotides align to TRBD2. Unmatched junction bases numbered 10, after V lost 4 bases and J lost 4 bases. This CDR3 is built from 16 residues. Germline lookup yields CDR1 SGHNT and CDR2 YYREEE (reference sequence). In DNA form, the CDR3 reads TGTGCCAGCAGCGGACCTGGGCGGGAGAGCACCGGGGAGCTGTTTTTT. This gives the protein CASSGPGRESTGELFF. The variable domain in full, with the rest retrieved from reference TRBV5-4 and TRBJ2-2, is ETGVTQSPTHLIKTRGQQVTLRCSSQSGHNTVSWYQQALGQGPQFIFQYYREEENGRGNFPPRFSGLQFPNYSSELNVNALELDDSALYLCASSGPGRESTGELFFGEGSRLTVL.

This rearrangement joins TRBV6-2 or TRBV6-3 to TRBJ1-4, with 8 positions matching TRBD1. The trim removed 4 bases at V and 7 bases at J, leaving 5 bases unmatched. Germline CDR1 and CDR2: MNHEY and SVGEGT. The CDR3 is made up of 14 amino acids. As DNA, the CDR3 is TGTGCCAGCAGTTCGACAGGGGTACGTGAAAAACTGTTTTTT. Its translation: CASSSTGVREKLFF.

This clone showed up just once. This chain links TRBV20-1 with TRBJ1-5, with TRBD1 identical over 10 bases. The germline V gene encodes CDR1 DFQATT and CDR2 SNEGSKA (reference sequence). The trim removed 3 bases at V and 1 base at J, leaving 3 bases unmatched. This CDR3 is built from 15 residues. For the CDR3, the DNA is TGCAGTGCTAGTCCGGGACAGGGGAGCAATCAGCCCCAGCATTTT. This codes for CSASPGQGSNQPQHF.

This clone was seen a handful of times. The CDR3 protein is CASSTDRGEQYV. Written as DNA, the CDR3 is TGTGCCAGCAGCACGGACAGGGGCGAGCAGTACGTC. The chain is built from TRBV7-9 and TRBJ2-7; 9 bases fit TRBD1. The CDR3 spans 12 residues. V shed 5 bases and J 6 bases; nucleotides not matched to a gene: 2. Germline V gene sequence: CDR1 SEHNR, CDR2 FQNEAQ (reference sequence).

The chain combines TRBV9 with TRBJ2-6; D not certain. Germline V gene data show CDR1 as SGDLS and CDR2 as YYNGEE. Trimming pared 5 bases from V and 0 bases from J, leaving 6 bases between. CDR3 length equals 14 residues. DNA for the CDR3: TGTGCCAGCAGGAGAGACTCTGGGGCCAACGTCCTGACTTTC. Encoded protein: CASRRDSGANVLTF.

The rearrangement links TRBV28 to TRBJ2-7, with a possible D match to TRBD2 (5 bases). V was shortened by 5 bases and J by 3 bases, with 14 bases between the two germline ends. The CDR3 is made up of 14 amino acids. Germline V gene sequence: CDR1 MDHEN, CDR2 SYDVKM. The CDR3 sequence: CASSPHSGLYEQYF. The CDR3, as DNA: TGTGCCAGCAGTCCCCACAGCGGACTCTACGAGCAGTACTTC.

The V gene is TRBV5-6, the J gene TRBJ1-2; a weak D match, TRBD1 (6 bases). The CDR3 extends over 15 amino acids. Germline V gene sequence: CDR1 SGHDT, CDR2 YYEEEE. The V and J ends lost 0 bases and 6 bases respectively, with 15 bases between them. For the CDR3, the DNA is TGTGCCAGCAGCTTGGACCCCAGGGGACGGAATGGCTACACCTTC. Protein: CASSLDPRGRNGYTF.

This sequence joins TRBV2 and TRBJ2-1; a possible D gene is TRBD2 (6 bases). Germline-derived CDR1 and CDR2 are SNHLY and FYNNEI. Between the trimmed V and J ends, which lost 3 bases and 5 bases, there was a span of 14 bases. The CDR3 is 15 residues long. For the CDR3, the DNA is TGTGCCAGCAGTGATGGCGGGATCAGTAACAATGAGCAGTTCTTC. Translated, it gives CASSDGGISNNEQFF. The variable domain in full, completed from reference TRBV2 and TRBJ2-1, reads EPEVTQTPSHQVTQMGQEVILRCVPISNHLYFYWYRQILGQKVEFLVSFYNNEISEKSEIFDDQFSVERPDGSNFTLKIRSTKLEDSAMYFCASSDGGISNNEQFFGPGTRLTVL.

The chain recombines TRBV7-9 with TRBJ2-5; no reliable D call. There are 13 residues in the CDR3. Germline V gives CDR1 SEHNR, CDR2 FQNEAQ (reference sequence). V lost 5 bases and J lost 5, with 12 bases in between. The CDR3, as DNA: TGTGCCAGCAGCCAGAGCGCGTGGGAGACCCAGTACTTC. Translating gives CASSQSAWETQYF.

This clone was observed a handful of times. The rearrangement joins TRBV5-1 to TRBJ2-2, with D possibly matching TRBD1 (5 bases). This CDR3 comprises 15 residues. CDR1 and CDR2 (germline): SGHRS, YFSETQ. V was cut by 1 base and J by 6 bases, with 13 bases left in between. CDR3 sequence: CASSLSDSLAGELFF. In DNA form, the CDR3 reads TGCGCCAGCAGCTTGTCCGACAGCTTGGCCGGGGAGCTGTTTTTT.

The CDR3 coding sequence is TGTGCCAGTAGTTCGGGGTCGGATAGTGGCTATGGCTACACCTTC. Protein sequence: CASSSGSDSGYGYTF. The chain employs TRBV19 and TRBJ1-2; unclear D gene. Per the germline V gene, CDR1 is LNHDA and CDR2 is SQIVND (reference sequence). Between the trimmed V and J ends, which lost 5 bases and 4 bases, there was a span of 17 bases. The CDR3 is 15 residues long.

The V call is TRBV2, the J call TRBJ2-2; 8 bases agree with TRBD2. Unmatched junction bases numbered 4, after V lost 5 bases and J lost 5 bases. CDR3 length: 14 residues. Germline lookup yields CDR1 SNHLY and CDR2 FYNNEI. The CDR3 DNA reads TGTGCCAGCAGTCTTAGCGGGGCAACCGGGGAGCTGTTTTTT. It specifies CASSLSGATGELFF.

The chain has TRBV5-1 and TRBJ1-2; D perhaps matches TRBD1 (5 bases). Deletions cut 4 bases from V and 4 bases from J, with 14 bases between. The CDR3 has 14 amino acids. Germline values: CDR1 SGHRS, CDR2 YFSETQ. DNA of the CDR3: TGCGCCAGCAGCCCGGAGGAGGGGCGCTATGGCTACACCTTC. As protein: CASSPEEGRYGYTF.

This sequence joins TRBV28 and TRBJ2-3; possibly TRBD2 for D (5 bases). V gave up 2 bases and J gave up 14 bases, with 14 bases separating them. From germline, CDR1 is MDHEN and CDR2 SYDVKM. The CDR3 totals 12 residues. CDR3 DNA: TGTGCCAGCAGTTTAGCGATAAGGGAGTGGTATTTT. Its translation is CASSLAIREWYF.

CDR3 protein: CASSDGVYTEAFF. The CDR3 DNA is TGTGCCAGCAGTGACGGAGTGTACACTGAAGCTTTCTTT. V and J are TRBV6-1 and TRBJ1-1; no clear D. V lost 3 bases, J lost 3 bases, and 8 bases lay in between. The CDR3 is made up of 13 amino acids. Looked up from germline, CDR1 is MNHNS and CDR2 is SASEGT.

The chain employs TRBV6-1 and TRBJ2-1; D remains unclear. V lost 0 bases and J lost 9, with 15 bases in between. Germline CDR1 reads MNHNS; CDR2 reads SASEGT. The CDR3 runs 15 residues. CDR3 in amino acids: CASSEAQVRHGEQFF. The CDR3, as DNA: TGTGCCAGCAGTGAAGCGCAGGTCCGTCATGGTGAGCAGTTCTTC.

The V call is TRBV2, the J call TRBJ2-5; a weak D match, TRBD2 (6 bases). V lost 10 bases to trimming and J lost 5 bases, with 20 bases between them. The CDR3 extends over 14 amino acids. Germline V gives CDR1 SNHLY, CDR2 FYNNEI. CDR3 nucleotide sequence: TGTGCCACCTCGGAGGGACTTACACGTGAGACCCAGTACTTC. It is translated as CATSEGLTRETQYF.

The chain carries TRBV6-1 and TRBJ1-6, with D hard to call. CDR1 and CDR2 (germline): MNHNS, SASEGT. Trimming left V 5 bases short and J 8 bases short, with 10 bases between. The CDR3 contains 13 residues. The chain's CDR3 is CASSPDGDSPLHF. CDR3 coding DNA: TGTGCCAGCAGTCCCGACGGGGATTCACCCCTCCACTTT.

The V and J genes are TRBV2 and TRBJ2-2; 15 bases agree with TRBD2. Per the germline V gene, CDR1 is SNHLY and CDR2 is FYNNEI. The ends lost 6 bases at V and 0 bases at J; junction bases unmatched: 8. The CDR3 has 19 amino acids. The CDR3 region has the DNA TGTGCCAGCAGGCCGGGACTAGCGGGAGGAACATCGAACACCGGGGAGCTGTTTTTT. Its protein is CASRPGLAGGTSNTGELFF.

CDR3 sequence (DNA): TGTGCCAGCAGTTACTCGACCGGGGCAGATACGCAGTATTTT. It codes for CASSYSTGADTQYF. V usage is TRBV6-5 and J usage is TRBJ2-3; D might be TRBD2 (5 bases). V lost 0 bases to trimming and J lost 4 bases, with 8 bases between them. There are 14 residues in the CDR3. Germline-derived CDR1 and CDR2 are MNHEY and SVGAGI.

This sequence joins TRBV5-4 and TRBJ1-2; possible D gene TRBD1, 5 bases. In germline, CDR1 is SGHNT, CDR2 YYREEE (reference sequence). The CDR3 is made up of 14 amino acids. Trimming cost V 5 bases and J 0 bases, with 11 bases left between them. CDR3: CASRESGANYGYTF. CDR3 DNA sequence: TGTGCCAGCAGGGAATCGGGGGCTAACTATGGCTACACCTTC.